This T cell receptor (beta chain) was captured by sequencing in a study of T-cell memory formation after mild COVID-19 (dated by TCRdb to 2020 to 2023). With respect to the entire study: TCR sequence clusters from the two donors were found to be largely donor specific. In a couple of donors, T-cell clones that expanded and contracted after mild COVID-19 were followed by sequencing TCRalpha and TCRbeta repertoires longitudinally. Two young, previously healthy adult volunteers made up the cohort, one male and one female.

Reading from cysteine to phenylalanine, the CDR3 counts 16 amino acids. The only DNA kept is the CDR3, 48 bases in frame from the first base. For CDR1 and CDR2, the germline V gene lists SGHRS and YFSETQ. From V the trimming removes 6 bases and from J it removes 4 bases, while the gene matches leave 13 bases of the junction unaccounted for. PBMCs were isolated by Ficoll-Paque density gradient centrifugation. In this sample, this clonotype turned up a few times. Its antigen remains unidentified. Base qualities are not provided; no much larger clone lies one nucleotide away. The research as a whole found: The detection of some responding clones in pre-infection memory suggests that pre-existing cross-reactive memory T cells joined the SARS-CoV-2 response. Clones contracting from day 15 to 85 had balanced CD4/CD8 phenotypes, while a second wave expanding from day 15 to 37 was biased towards CD4+. Whether the second-wave clones peaking on day 37 were SARS-CoV-2 specific was not confirmed. Contracting CD4+ clones appeared mostly in the CM and EM memory subsets, whereas CD8+ clones were enriched in EMRA. The study included only two mild cases, and larger cohorts that include severe cases with pre-infection samples were judged to be necessary.

The reads were generated on an Illumina NovaSeq 6000. cDNA libraries for TCRalpha and TCRbeta were prepared by 5'RACE using constant-segment primers, with sample barcodes and unique molecular identifiers added. RNA was extracted from every sample with Trizol reagent. Amplification of the libraries took two PCR steps, and the second step added a second sample barcode plus Illumina TruSeq adapters. Sequencing of the libraries was done on an Illumina NovaSeq, producing 2 x 150 bp paired-end reads. The study's processing was this. With migec v1.2.7, reads were demultiplexed and then collapsed into UMI-guided consensus sequences. Using mixcr v2.1.11, the UMI consensuses were aligned to TRA and TRB V and J templates and assembled into clonotypes. A clonotype was counted as expanded or contracted only if both edgeR and NoisET called the change significant, with noise models trained on biological replicates. For edgeR calls, the cutoffs were a false discovery rate-adjusted p below 0.01 and a log2 fold-change threshold of 1. As an exploratory analysis of dynamics, max-normalized trajectories of the 1000 most abundant clonotypes were examined with PCA combined with hierarchical clustering. The CD4 or CD8 phenotype of responding clones was assigned using the separately sequenced CD4+ and CD8+ repertoires. TCRdb reprocessing: public reads trimmed at Q25 with fastp, clones called with MiXCR, in-frame beta chains kept. CDR3 protein sequences are deduplicated, and each keeps its most common genes and DNA. Here the V and J calls rest on TCRdb's processing, not on the authors' analysis. This sample lists hundreds of thousands of distinct CDR3 sequences; approximately 15% were detected once. The ten largest account for 22% of the sample.

Source material: PBMCs or a T cell subset sorted from them (not recorded which). The origin of this receptor is a young man who had mild COVID-19 (a few samples of this study predate the infection). The sample titles of this study are shuffled in the database, so cell type and time point are left out; the donor was told from shared clones. The rearrangement joined TRBV5-1 to TRBJ1-1, and 9 junctional nucleotides match TRBD1. The encoded CDR3 is CASKIQGASSPTEAFF. The DNA reads as follows: TGCGCCAGCAAAATACAGGGGGCGTCTTCTCCCACTGAAGCTTTCTTT.